These 27 T cell receptor beta chains were sequenced from one sample in a study of blood T cells in healthy people across ages. Using a J-beta primer mix together with a sample-barcoded 5' primer, a second PCR was run for about 7 to 12 cycles. TCRdb fed the 5' RACE reads into MiXCR, producing one record per CDR3 protein. The sample lists about 1,500,000 distinct CDR3 sequences, roughly 45% seen once, with approximately 7.9% in the top ten. The sample was blood. The origin of the receptors is a young woman in good health.

The gene calls are TRBV12-3 or TRBV12-4 and TRBJ1-4; D is unclear. Trimming cost V 2 bases and J 0 bases, with 7 bases left between them. This CDR3 contains 15 residues. Written as DNA, the CDR3 is TGTGCCAGCAGTTTATACCCTGCAACTAATGAAAAACTGTTTTTT. Translation: CASSLYPATNEKLFF.

Turning to this clonotype: Its ends do not fully match the called genes, so a read error is possible. V gene TRBV5-1 combines with J gene TRBJ1-1, with TRBD1 matching 10 bases. CDR1 and CDR2 (germline): SGHRS, YFSETQ. The CDR3 runs to 16 residues. As DNA, the CDR3 is TGCGTCAGCAGCTTGGGACAGGGGAGCGGAAACACTGAAGCTTTCTTT. It encodes CVSSLGQGSGNTEAFF.

V and J are TRBV20-1 and TRBJ2-1, with D perhaps matching TRBD2 (6 bases). CDR1 is DFQATT and CDR2 is SNEGSKA in the germline V gene (reference sequence). The CDR3 loop spans 15 amino acids. V shed 4 bases and J shed 9 bases, with 22 bases lying between them. The CDR3 DNA follows: TGCAGTGCTAATCCGGGACTTAGTTCTGGTATTGAGCAGTTCTTC. This gives the protein CSANPGLSSGIEQFF.

The CDR3 here is CASSYLGQGIHNEQFF. For the CDR3, the DNA is TGTGCCAGCAGTTACTTAGGACAGGGGATCCACAATGAGCAGTTCTTC. V gene TRBV6-5 combines with J gene TRBJ2-1, with 9 nucleotides matching TRBD1. The CDR3 is 16 residues long. Trimming took 1 base from V and 5 from J; bases not matched to a gene: 6. Germline CDR1 MNHEY, CDR2 SVGAGI.

Only a few counts were recorded for this clonotype. This sequence joins TRBV10-3 and TRBJ2-1, with D hard to call. The CDR3 consists of 17 residues. V lost 0 bases, J lost 5 bases, and 17 bases lay in between. CDR1 is ENHRY and CDR2 is SYGVKD in the germline V gene. CDR3 protein: CAISESTLTQLDNEQFF. The CDR3 DNA reads TGTGCCATCAGTGAGTCGACCTTAACCCAGCTCGACAATGAGCAGTTCTTC.

This clonotype was counted between two and nine times. The chain joins TRBV7-9 to TRBJ1-2; 8 bases are shared with TRBD1. Germline V gene sequence: CDR1 SEHNR, CDR2 FQNEAQ (reference sequence). The ends lost 5 bases at V and 2 bases at J; junction bases unmatched: 13. The CDR3 runs 17 residues. CDR3: CASSIGQGGKGNYGYTF. Written as DNA, the CDR3 is TGTGCCAGCAGCATCGGACAGGGTGGCAAAGGGAACTATGGCTACACCTTC. Together with reference TRBV7-9 and TRBJ1-2, the CDR3 gives the full variable domain: DTGVSQNPRHKITKRGQNVTFRCDPISEHNRLYWYRQTLGQGPEFLTYFQNEAQLEKSRLLSDRFSAERPKGSFSTLEIQRTEQGDSAMYLCASSIGQGGKGNYGYTFGSGTRLTVV.

This clonotype was observed a handful of times. V is TRBV10-3 and J is TRBJ2-7; TRBD2 is a possible D gene (5 bases). The CDR3 loop spans 15 amino acids. The V gene lost 3 bases and the J gene lost 4 bases, with 16 bases spanning the gap. Germline lookup yields CDR1 ENHRY and CDR2 SYGVKD. This chain's CDR3 is CAISDGGLRGYEQYF. The CDR3, as DNA: TGTGCCATCAGTGATGGAGGCCTTCGGGGTTACGAGCAGTACTTC.

The chain has TRBV20-1 and TRBJ2-7; 10 nucleotides align to TRBD2. Trimming cost V 5 bases and J 2 bases; bases outside gene matches: 24. The CDR3 contains 20 residues. Germline values: CDR1 DFQATT, CDR2 SNEGSKA (reference sequence). The CDR3 sequence is CSAFDPTQPGLATGTYEQYF. In DNA, the CDR3 is TGCAGTGCTTTCGATCCTACACAGCCGGGACTAGCGACGGGCACCTACGAGCAGTACTTC.

The rearrangement uses TRBV12-3 or TRBV12-4 and TRBJ2-1; weak D call: TRBD1 (5 bases). V lost 1 base and J 8 bases, leaving 6 bases between the germline ends. This CDR3 has 12 amino acids. The CDR3 loop is CASSLVGHEQFF. CDR3 nucleotides: TGTGCCAGCAGTTTAGTGGGGCATGAGCAGTTCTTC.

This rearrangement joins TRBV15 to TRBJ1-6; 8 nucleotides match TRBD1. Germline V CDR1 and CDR2: LNHNV, YYDKDF (reference sequence). J was trimmed by 9 bases and V by 0 bases; bases with no gene match: 4. CDR3 length: 15 amino acids. CDR3 protein: CATSRDLDRGSPLHF. Written as DNA, the CDR3 is TGTGCCACCAGCAGAGATTTAGACAGGGGTTCACCCCTCCACTTT.

J is TRBJ2-7 and V is TRBV25-1; 13 bases match TRBD2. With V trimmed by 4 bases and J by 7 bases, 10 bases remained unmatched. The germline V gene encodes CDR1 MGHDK and CDR2 SYGVNS. This CDR3 has 16 amino acids. CDR3 sequence reads: CASSATSGRDYNEQYF. CDR3 coding DNA: TGTGCCAGCAGTGCCACTAGCGGGAGGGACTACAATGAGCAGTACTTC.

This clonotype has a single count. The CDR3 region is CASSVYWEGGLYEQYF. DNA of the CDR3: TGTGCCAGCAGTGTTTATTGGGAAGGGGGGCTCTACGAGCAGTACTTC. The chain is built from TRBV2 and TRBJ2-7; D is perhaps TRBD1 or TRBD2 (6 bases each). Trimming pared 4 bases from V and 3 bases from J, leaving 19 bases between. This CDR3 has 16 residues. Germline values: CDR1 SNHLY, CDR2 FYNNEI.

This clonotype was seen a handful of times. The rearrangement links TRBV2 to TRBJ1-2, with D hard to call. Germline V gives CDR1 SNHLY, CDR2 FYNNEI. This CDR3 has 15 amino acids. The ends were cut back, 2 bases at V and 4 bases at J, with 14 bases in the middle. The CDR3 region is CASSESVTTTYGYTF. DNA of the CDR3: TGTGCCAGCAGTGAAAGTGTGACAACAACCTATGGCTACACCTTC.

This clonotype came up a few times. The rearrangement uses TRBV7-9 and TRBJ2-1; D perhaps matches TRBD1 (6 bases). Trimming removed 4 bases at V and 7 bases at J, with 11 bases between. CDR1 SEHNR and CDR2 FQNEAQ come from the germline V gene (reference sequence). There are 13 residues in the CDR3. The CDR3 region is CASSSVGANEQFF. CDR3 sequence (DNA): TGTGCCAGCAGCTCCGTGGGGGCGAATGAGCAGTTCTTC.

This clonotype was observed a handful of times. The chain recombines TRBV25-1 with TRBJ2-5; D remains ambiguous. Looked up from germline, CDR1 is MGHDK and CDR2 is SYGVNS. The length of the CDR3 is 16 residues. Trimming removed 3 bases from V and 5 bases from J, with 19 bases in between. CDR3: CASSDPNSSNEETQYF. The CDR3 nucleotides read TGTGCCAGCAGTGACCCGAACAGCTCAAATGAGGAGACCCAGTACTTC. Full variable domain (remainder filled in from reference TRBV25-1 and TRBJ2-5): EADIYQTPRYLVIGTGKKITLECSQTMGHDKMYWYQQDPGMELHLIHYSYGVNSTEKGDLSSESTVSRIRTEHFPLTLESARPSHTSQYLCASSDPNSSNEETQYFGPGTRLLVL.

This clonotype was detected ten times or more. The junction does not match germline at one end; this may be a read error. This chain uses TRBV2 with TRBJ2-7; D gene uncertain. The germline gives CDR1 SNHLY, CDR2 FYNNEI. The CDR3 loop spans 11 amino acids. The CDR3 DNA reads TGCGCCAGCAGCGACGCCTACGAGCAGTACTTC. Translation: CASSDAYEQYF.

The CDR3 DNA sequence: TGTGCCAGCAGCCCATTCGGCGGACGGAGCTCTGGGGCCAACGTCCTGACTTTC. Its protein product is CASSPFGGRSSGANVLTF. This chain connects TRBV9 to TRBJ2-6; D remains unclear. The CDR3 contains 18 residues. Deletions cut 4 bases from V and 0 bases from J, with 17 bases between. Looked up from germline, CDR1 is SGDLS and CDR2 is YYNGEE.

This clonotype was counted many times. The junction departs from germline at one end; a sequencing error may be responsible. The chain carries TRBV28 and TRBJ1-2; D is perhaps TRBD1 (6 bases). There are 13 residues in the CDR3. Germline CDR1 reads MDHEN; CDR2 reads SYDVKM. The CDR3 here is CASSSGQIYGYTF. CDR3 nucleotide sequence: TGCGCCAGCAGCTCTGGACAGATATATGGCTACACCTTC.

This chain connects TRBV2 to TRBJ2-5, with D perhaps TRBD1 (6 bases). Germline CDR1 reads SNHLY; CDR2 reads FYNNEI. The V end lost 5 bases, the J end lost 5 bases, and 9 bases lay between the germline ends. The CDR3 spans 12 residues. The CDR3 is CASSKQGETQYF. The CDR3 DNA follows: TGTGCCAGCAGTAAACAGGGTGAGACCCAGTACTTC.

The CDR3 spells CASSPRDRGFDEQFF. The CDR3 coding sequence is TGTGCCAGCAGTCCCCGGGACAGGGGATTCGATGAGCAGTTCTTC. V usage is TRBV12-3 or TRBV12-4 and J usage is TRBJ2-1, with 10 bases identical to TRBD1. The CDR3 loop spans 15 amino acids. J lost 8 bases, V lost 5 bases, and 9 bases had no gene match.

The gene calls are TRBV12-3 or TRBV12-4 and TRBJ2-1, with D perhaps given as TRBD1 or TRBD2 (5 bases each). The end of the DNA is better explained by TRBJ2-7, so the J call may be wrong. The CDR3 contains 15 residues. The CDR3 DNA is TGTGCCAGCAGCCTGGACCCCGAGGGGTACAATGAGCAGTACTTC. It translates to CASSLDPEGYNEQYF.

This clonotype has just a few counts. V gene TRBV7-2 combines with J gene TRBJ1-6; perhaps TRBD1 as D (5 bases). V gave up 3 bases and J gave up 6 bases, with 18 bases separating them. Germline loops: CDR1 SGHTA, CDR2 FQGNSA. CDR3 length: 17 amino acids. CDR3 residues: CASSLTGTFRANSPLHF. The DNA of the CDR3 is TGTGCCAGCAGCTTGACCGGGACCTTTAGGGCTAATTCACCCCTCCACTTT.

The table lists this clonotype with a few counts. The rearrangement links TRBV15 to TRBJ2-3, with 8 positions matching TRBD1. After removal of 3 bases from V and 0 bases from J, the junction contained 8 bases not matched to a gene. Germline V gene sequence: CDR1 LNHNV, CDR2 YYDKDF (reference sequence). The CDR3 length is 17 residues. This CDR3 reads CATSSARTGWSTDTQYF. The CDR3 nucleotides read TGTGCCACCAGCAGTGCCAGGACAGGGTGGAGCACAGATACGCAGTATTTT.

This clonotype showed up just once. V gene TRBV6-1 combines with J gene TRBJ1-2; 7 nucleotides line up with TRBD1. From germline, CDR1 is MNHNS and CDR2 SASEGT. The CDR3 totals 13 residues. J gave up 4 bases and V 5 bases, and 4 bases lay outside the gene matches. The CDR3 spells CASSHEGAYGYTF. In DNA, the CDR3 is TGTGCCAGCAGTCACGAGGGGGCCTATGGCTACACCTTC.

This clonotype was counted only a few times. J is TRBJ2-1 and V is TRBV24-1, with D tentatively TRBD2 (6 bases). Deletions cut 4 bases from V and 4 bases from J, with 10 bases between. The CDR3 is 14 residues long. Per germline, CDR1 KGHDR and CDR2 SFDVKD. The CDR3 DNA is TGTGCCACCAGTGACCTAGCGCCGTACAATGAGCAGTTCTTC. It translates to CATSDLAPYNEQFF.

The J gene is TRBJ2-1, the V gene TRBV10-2; TRBD2 matches at 13 bases. J lost 5 bases, V lost 7 bases, and 5 bases had no gene match. CDR1 WSHSY and CDR2 SAAADI come from the germline V gene. The CDR3 is 15 residues long. The CDR3 spells CASIPGLAGHNEQFF. CDR3 nucleotide sequence: TGCGCCAGCATACCGGGACTAGCGGGGCACAATGAGCAGTTCTTC.

The V gene is TRBV29-1, the J gene TRBJ2-5; a possible D gene is TRBD2 (5 bases). Germline CDR1 and CDR2: SQVTM and ANQGSEA. This CDR3 region has 14 residues. V gave up 3 bases and J gave up 11 bases, with 22 bases separating them. The CDR3 protein is CSVELADYGNEQYF. Here the CDR3 DNA reads TGCAGCGTTGAGCTGGCCGACTACGGCAATGAGCAGTACTTC.